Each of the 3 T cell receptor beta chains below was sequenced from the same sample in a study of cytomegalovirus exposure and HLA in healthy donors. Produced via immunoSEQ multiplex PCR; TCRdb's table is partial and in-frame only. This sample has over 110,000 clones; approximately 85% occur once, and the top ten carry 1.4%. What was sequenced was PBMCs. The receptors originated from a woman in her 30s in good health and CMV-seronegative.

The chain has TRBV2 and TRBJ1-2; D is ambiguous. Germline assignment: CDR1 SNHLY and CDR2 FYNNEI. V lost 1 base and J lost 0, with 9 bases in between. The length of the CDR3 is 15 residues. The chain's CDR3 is CASSEVEFPNYGYTF. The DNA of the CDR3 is TGTGCCAGCAGTGAAGTGGAGTTCCCTAACTATGGCTACACCTTC.

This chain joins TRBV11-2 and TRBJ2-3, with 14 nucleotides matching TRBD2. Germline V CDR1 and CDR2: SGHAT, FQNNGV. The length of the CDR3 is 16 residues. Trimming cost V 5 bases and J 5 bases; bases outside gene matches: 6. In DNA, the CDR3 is TGTGCCAGCAGCCCGAGGACTAGCGGGGGGAGAGATACGCAGTATTTT. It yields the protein CASSPRTSGGRDTQYF. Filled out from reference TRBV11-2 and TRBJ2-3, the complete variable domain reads EAGVAQSPRYKIIEKRQSVAFWCNPISGHATLYWYQQILGQGPKLLIQFQNNGVVDDSQLPKDRFSAERLKGVDSTLKIQPAKLEDSAVYLCASSPRTSGGRDTQYFGPGTRLTVL.

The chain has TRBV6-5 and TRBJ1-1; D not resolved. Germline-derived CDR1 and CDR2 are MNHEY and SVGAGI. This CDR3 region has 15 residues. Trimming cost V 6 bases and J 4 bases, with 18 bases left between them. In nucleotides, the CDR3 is TGTGCCAGCAGCGCTGCTGGCGGGAGAGTCACTGAAGCTTTCTTT. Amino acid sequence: CASSAAGGRVTEAFF.